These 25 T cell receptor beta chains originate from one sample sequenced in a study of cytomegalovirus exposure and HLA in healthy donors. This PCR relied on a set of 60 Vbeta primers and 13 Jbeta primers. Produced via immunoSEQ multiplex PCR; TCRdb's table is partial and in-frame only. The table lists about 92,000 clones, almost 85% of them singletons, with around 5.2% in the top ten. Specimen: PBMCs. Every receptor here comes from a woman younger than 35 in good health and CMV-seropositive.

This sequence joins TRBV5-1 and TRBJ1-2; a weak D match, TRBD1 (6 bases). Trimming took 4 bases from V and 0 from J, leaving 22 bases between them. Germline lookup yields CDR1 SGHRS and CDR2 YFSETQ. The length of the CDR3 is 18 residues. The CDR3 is CASSGAPLDGTSNYGYTF. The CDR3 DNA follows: TGCGCCAGCAGCGGCGCCCCTTTGGATGGGACATCTAACTATGGCTACACCTTC.

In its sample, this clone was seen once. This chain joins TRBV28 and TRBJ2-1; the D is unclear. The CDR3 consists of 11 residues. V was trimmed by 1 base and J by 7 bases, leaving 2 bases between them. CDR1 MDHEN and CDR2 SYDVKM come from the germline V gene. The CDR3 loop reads CASSLSNEQFF. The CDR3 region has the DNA TGTGCCAGCAGTTTATCGAATGAGCAGTTCTTC.

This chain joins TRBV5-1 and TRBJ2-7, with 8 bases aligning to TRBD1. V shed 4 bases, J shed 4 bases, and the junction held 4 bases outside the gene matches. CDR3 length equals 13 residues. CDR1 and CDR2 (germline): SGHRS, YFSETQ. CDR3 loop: CASSIDRGYEQYF. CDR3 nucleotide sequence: TGCGCCAGCAGCATCGACAGGGGATACGAGCAGTACTTC.

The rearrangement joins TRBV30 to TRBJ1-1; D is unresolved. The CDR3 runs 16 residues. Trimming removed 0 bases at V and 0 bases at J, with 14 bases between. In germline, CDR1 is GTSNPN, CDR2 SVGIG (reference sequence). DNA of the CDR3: TGTGCCTGGAGTGTACTACGTGCACCCATGAACACTGAAGCTTTCTTT. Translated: CAWSVLRAPMNTEAFF. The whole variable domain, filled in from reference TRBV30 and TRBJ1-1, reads SQTIHQWPATLVQPVGSPLSLECTVEGTSNPNLYWYRQAAGRGLQLLFYSVGIGQISSEVPQNLSASRPQDRQFILSSKKLLLSDSGFYLCAWSVLRAPMNTEAFFGQGTRLTVV.

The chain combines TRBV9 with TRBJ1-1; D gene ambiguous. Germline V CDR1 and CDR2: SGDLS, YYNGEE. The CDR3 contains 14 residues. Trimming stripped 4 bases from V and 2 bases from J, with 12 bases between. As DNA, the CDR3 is TGTGCCAGCAGCTTCGGGGAAACCAACACTGAAGCTTTCTTT. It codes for CASSFGETNTEAFF.

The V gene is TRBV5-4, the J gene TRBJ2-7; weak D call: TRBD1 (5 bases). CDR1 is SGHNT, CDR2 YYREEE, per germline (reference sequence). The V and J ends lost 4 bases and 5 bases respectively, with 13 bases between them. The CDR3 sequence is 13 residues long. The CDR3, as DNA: TGTGCCAGCAGCCAAACTAACAGGAACGAGCAGTACTTC. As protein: CASSQTNRNEQYF.

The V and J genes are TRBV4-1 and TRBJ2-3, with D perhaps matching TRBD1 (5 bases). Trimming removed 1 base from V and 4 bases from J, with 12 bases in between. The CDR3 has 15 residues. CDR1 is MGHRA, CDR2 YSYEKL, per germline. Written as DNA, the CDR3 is TGCGCCAGCAGCCAAGTCGGCCTAGGGGCAGATACGCAGTATTTT. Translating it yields CASSQVGLGADTQYF.

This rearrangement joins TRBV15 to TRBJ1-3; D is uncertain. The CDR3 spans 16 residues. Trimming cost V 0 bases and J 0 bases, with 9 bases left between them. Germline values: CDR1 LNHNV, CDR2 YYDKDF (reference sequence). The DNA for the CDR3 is TGTGCCACCAGCAGAGATTCGGGTATCTCTGGAAACACCATATATTTT. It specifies CATSRDSGISGNTIYF. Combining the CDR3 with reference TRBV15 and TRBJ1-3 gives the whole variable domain DAMVIQNPRYQVTQFGKPVTLSCSQTLNHNVMYWYQQKSSQAPKLLFHYYDKDFNNEADTPDNFQSRRPNTSFCFLDIRSPGLGDTAMYLCATSRDSGISGNTIYFGEGSWLTVV.

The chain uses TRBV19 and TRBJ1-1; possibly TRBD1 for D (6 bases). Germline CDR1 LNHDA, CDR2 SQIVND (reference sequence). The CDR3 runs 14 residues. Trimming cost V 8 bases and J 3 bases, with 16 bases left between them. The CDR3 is CASRTGTIDTEAFF. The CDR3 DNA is TGTGCCAGTCGAACCGGGACAATCGACACTGAAGCTTTCTTT.

The CDR3 nucleotides read TGTGCCAGCACTCCGGGACTAGCGGGGCCCTACGAGCAGTACTTC. Translating it yields CASTPGLAGPYEQYF. The chain carries TRBV28 and TRBJ2-7; 13 bases fit TRBD2. V was pared by 7 bases and J by 2 bases, with 5 bases of the junction left unmatched. The CDR3 has 15 residues. Germline CDR1 is MDHEN and CDR2 is SYDVKM.

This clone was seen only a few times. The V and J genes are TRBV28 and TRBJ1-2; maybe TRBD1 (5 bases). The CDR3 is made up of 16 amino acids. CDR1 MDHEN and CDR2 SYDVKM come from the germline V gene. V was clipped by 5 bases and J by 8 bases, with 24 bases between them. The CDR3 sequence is CASSDLRQPLAAGYTF. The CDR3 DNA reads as TGTGCCAGCAGTGATCTCAGACAGCCGCTCGCGGCGGGCTACACCTTC.

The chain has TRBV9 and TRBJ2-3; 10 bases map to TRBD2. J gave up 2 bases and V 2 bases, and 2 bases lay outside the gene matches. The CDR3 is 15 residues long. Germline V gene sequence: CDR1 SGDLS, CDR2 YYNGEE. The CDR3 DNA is TGTGCCAGCAGCGTCGGGACTAGCGCCACAGATACGCAGTATTTT. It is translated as CASSVGTSATDTQYF.

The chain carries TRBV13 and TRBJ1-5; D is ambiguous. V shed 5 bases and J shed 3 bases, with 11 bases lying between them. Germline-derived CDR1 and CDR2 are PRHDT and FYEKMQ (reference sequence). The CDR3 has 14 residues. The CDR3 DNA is TGTGCCAGCAGCCACCGGGGTGCCAATCAGCCCCAGCATTTT. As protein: CASSHRGANQPQHF.

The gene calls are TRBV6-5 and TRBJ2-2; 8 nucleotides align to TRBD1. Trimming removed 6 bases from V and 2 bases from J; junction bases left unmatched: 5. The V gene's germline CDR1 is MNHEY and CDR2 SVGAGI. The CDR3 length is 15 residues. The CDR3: CASREDRANTGELFF. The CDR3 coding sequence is TGTGCCAGCAGGGAGGACAGGGCCAACACCGGGGAGCTGTTTTTT.

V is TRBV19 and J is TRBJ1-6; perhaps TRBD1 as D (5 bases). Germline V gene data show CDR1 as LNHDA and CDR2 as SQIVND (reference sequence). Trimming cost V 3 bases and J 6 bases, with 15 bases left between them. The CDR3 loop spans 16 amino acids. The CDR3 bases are TGTGCCAGTAGTATGCCATCAGGGTGGCCTAATTCACCCCTCCACTTT. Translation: CASSMPSGWPNSPLHF.

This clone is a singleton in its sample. The CDR3 sequence: CASMPTSGRDEQYF. CDR3 coding DNA: TGTGCCAGCATGCCGACTAGCGGGAGGGACGAGCAGTACTTC. V and J are TRBV27 and TRBJ2-7; 14 bases fit TRBD2. CDR3 length equals 14 residues. The germline V gene encodes CDR1 MNHEY and CDR2 SMNVEV (reference sequence). V lost 7 bases, J lost 5 bases, and 4 bases stayed unmatched.

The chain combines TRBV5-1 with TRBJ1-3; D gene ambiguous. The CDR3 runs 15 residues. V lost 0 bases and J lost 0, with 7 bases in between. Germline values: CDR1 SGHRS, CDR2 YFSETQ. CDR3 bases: TGCGCCAGCAGCTTGGGCCCGCGCTCTGGAAACACCATATATTTT. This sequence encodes CASSLGPRSGNTIYF.

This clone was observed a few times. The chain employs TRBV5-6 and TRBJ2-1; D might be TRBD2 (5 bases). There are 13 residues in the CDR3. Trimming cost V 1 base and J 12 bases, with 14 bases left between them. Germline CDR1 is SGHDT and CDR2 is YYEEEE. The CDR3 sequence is CASSLLRTEGQFF. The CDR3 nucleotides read TGTGCCAGCAGCTTGCTACGTACTGAGGGGCAGTTCTTC.

The CDR3 loop reads CASSHTSSGFPEAFF. DNA of the CDR3: TGTGCCAGCAGCCACACCAGCAGCGGGTTCCCTGAAGCTTTCTTT. J is TRBJ1-1 and V is TRBV4-2; no clear D. V lost 3 bases and J 6 bases, leaving 17 bases between the germline ends. The CDR3 has 15 residues. Germline V lookup: CDR1 LGHNA, CDR2 YNFKEQ.

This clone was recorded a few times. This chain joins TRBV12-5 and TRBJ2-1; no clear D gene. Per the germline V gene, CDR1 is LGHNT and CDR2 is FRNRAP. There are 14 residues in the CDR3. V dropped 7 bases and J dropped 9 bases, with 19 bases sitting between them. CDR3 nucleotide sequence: TGTGCTAGTGCCCCCCTTTTTGTTCGAGGTGAGCAGTTCTTC. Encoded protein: CASAPLFVRGEQFF.

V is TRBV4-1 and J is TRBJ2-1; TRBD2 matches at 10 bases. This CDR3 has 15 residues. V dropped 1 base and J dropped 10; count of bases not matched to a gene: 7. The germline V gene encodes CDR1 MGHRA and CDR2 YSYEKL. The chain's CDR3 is CASSQVIAGGLEQFF. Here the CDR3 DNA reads TGCGCCAGCAGCCAAGTAATAGCGGGGGGTTTGGAGCAGTTCTTC.

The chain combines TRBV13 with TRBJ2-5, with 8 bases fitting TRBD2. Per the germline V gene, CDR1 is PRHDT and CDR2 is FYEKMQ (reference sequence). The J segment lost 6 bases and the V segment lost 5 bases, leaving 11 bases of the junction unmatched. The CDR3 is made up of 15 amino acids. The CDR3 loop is CASSPGGGYLKTQYF. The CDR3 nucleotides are TGTGCCAGCAGCCCTGGCGGGGGGTACCTAAAGACCCAGTACTTC.

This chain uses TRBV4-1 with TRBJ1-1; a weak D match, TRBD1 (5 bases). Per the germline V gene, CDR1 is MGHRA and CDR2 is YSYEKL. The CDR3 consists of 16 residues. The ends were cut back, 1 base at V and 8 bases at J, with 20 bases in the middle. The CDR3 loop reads CASSQGAGRSETEAFF. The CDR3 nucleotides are TGCGCCAGCAGCCAAGGGGCAGGGAGGTCGGAAACCGAAGCTTTCTTT.

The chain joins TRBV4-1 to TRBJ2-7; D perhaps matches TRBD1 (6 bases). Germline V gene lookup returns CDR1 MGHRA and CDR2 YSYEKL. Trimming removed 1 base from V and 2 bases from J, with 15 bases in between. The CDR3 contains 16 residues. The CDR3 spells CASSQAGRGRTYEQYF. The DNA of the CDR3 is TGCGCCAGCAGCCAAGCTGGCAGGGGCCGCACCTACGAGCAGTACTTC.

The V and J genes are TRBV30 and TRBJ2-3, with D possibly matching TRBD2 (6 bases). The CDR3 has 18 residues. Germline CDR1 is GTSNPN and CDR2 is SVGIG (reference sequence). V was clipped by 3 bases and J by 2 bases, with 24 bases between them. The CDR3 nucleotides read TGTGCCTGGAGGGATTTAGGCTGGCGGACTATATACACAGATACGCAGTATTTT. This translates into CAWRDLGWRTIYTDTQYF.